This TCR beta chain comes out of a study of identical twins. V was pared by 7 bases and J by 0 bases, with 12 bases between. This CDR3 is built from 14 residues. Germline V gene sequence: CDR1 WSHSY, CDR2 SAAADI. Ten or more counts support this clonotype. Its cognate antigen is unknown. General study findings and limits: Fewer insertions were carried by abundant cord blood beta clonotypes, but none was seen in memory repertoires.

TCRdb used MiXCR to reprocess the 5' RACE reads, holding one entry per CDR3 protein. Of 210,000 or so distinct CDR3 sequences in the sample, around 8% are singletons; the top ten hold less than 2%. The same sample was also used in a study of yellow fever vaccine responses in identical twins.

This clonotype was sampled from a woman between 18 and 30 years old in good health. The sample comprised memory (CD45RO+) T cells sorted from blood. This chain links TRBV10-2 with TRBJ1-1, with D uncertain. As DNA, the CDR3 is TGCGCCAGCACACTCGACGGGATGAACACTGAAGCTTTCTTT. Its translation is CASTLDGMNTEAFF.